The rows below give T cell receptor beta chains drawn from one sample of a study of blood T cell repertoires in COVID-19. The assay was immunoSEQ multiplex PCR, and TCRdb's table has in-frame clones only and misses some. The sample yields 260,000 or so clones, approximately 84% seen once. Sequencing was done on a sample of peripheral blood. Every receptor here comes from a human donor in a cohort sampled during active COVID-19. The CDR3 runs from the conserved cysteine through the conserved F or W. D genes are given only for firm matches. Clone sizes are given selectively: once, few, many, or a class where the clone is expanded.

v_call: TRBV3-1/TRBV3-2
clone_size: -
d_call: TRBD2
j_call: TRBJ2-2
cdr3_nt: TGTGCCAGCAGCCAAGAACTAGCGGGAGGTAGATCCGGGGAGCTGTTTTTT
cdr3_aa: CASSQELAGGRSGELFF

v_call: TRBV6-5
clone_size: -
d_call: -
j_call: TRBJ1-1
cdr3_nt: TGTGCCAGCAAGTCTTCACCACAGGTAACCACTGAAGCTTTCTTT
cdr3_aa: CASKSSPQVTTEAFF

v_call: TRBV15
clone_size: -
d_call: TRBD2
j_call: TRBJ2-3
cdr3_nt: TGTGCCACCAGCAGAGATCTCACGGGAGGAAGCACAGATACGCAGTATTTT
cdr3_aa: CATSRDLTGGSTDTQYF

v_call: TRBV11-2
clone_size: -
d_call: TRBD1
j_call: TRBJ2-7
cdr3_nt: TGTGCCAGCAGCCCCAAACGACAGGGAACCTCCTCCTACGAGCAGTACTTC
cdr3_aa: CASSPKRQGTSSYEQYF

v_call: TRBV6-5
clone_size: -
d_call: -
j_call: TRBJ1-2
cdr3_nt: TGTGCCAGTTCAGGGAATATTCTCTATGGCTACACCTTC
cdr3_aa: CASSGNILYGYTF

v_call: TRBV7-8
clone_size: -
d_call: -
j_call: TRBJ1-3
cdr3_nt: TGTGCCAGCAGCTTAACGGAGAGAACTGGAAACACCATATATTTT
cdr3_aa: CASSLTERTGNTIYF

v_call: TRBV6-4
clone_size: -
d_call: TRBD2
j_call: TRBJ2-1
cdr3_nt: TGTGCCAGCAGTGATACGGCGGGGGCCTACAATGAGCAGTTCTTC
cdr3_aa: CASSDTAGAYNEQFF

v_call: TRBV19
clone_size: -
d_call: -
j_call: TRBJ2-7
cdr3_nt: TGTGCCAGTAGTATAGGACTTATGGTAAAGAGCGAGCAGTACTTC
cdr3_aa: CASSIGLMVKSEQYF

v_call: TRBV4-2
clone_size: -
d_call: TRBD2
j_call: TRBJ2-3
cdr3_nt: TGTGCCAGCAGCCAAGATGATGGGACTAGCGCGTATACGCAGTATTTT
cdr3_aa: CASSQDDGTSAYTQYF

v_call: TRBV19
clone_size: few
d_call: -
j_call: TRBJ1-1
cdr3_nt: TGTGCCACTACCCCCCTTCGGGAGAACACTGAAGCTTTCTTT
cdr3_aa: CATTPLRENTEAFF

v_call: TRBV29-1
clone_size: -
d_call: -
j_call: TRBJ2-1
cdr3_nt: TGCAGCGTTGAAGGCCCGAGCTCCTACAATGAGCAGTTCTTC
cdr3_aa: CSVEGPSSYNEQFF

v_call: TRBV28
clone_size: -
d_call: -
j_call: TRBJ1-4
cdr3_nt: TGTGCCAGCAGTTTTGTGAGGCTGCCTAATGAAAAACTGTTTTTT
cdr3_aa: CASSFVRLPNEKLFF

v_call: TRBV12-5
clone_size: -
d_call: -
j_call: TRBJ1-5
cdr3_nt: TGTGCTAGTGGTTTGGTAAAATGTAGGCGGAGAGAGGGCAATCAGCCCCAGCATTTT
cdr3_aa: CASGLVKCRRREGNQPQHF

v_call: TRBV3-1/TRBV3-2
clone_size: -
d_call: TRBD1
j_call: TRBJ2-7
cdr3_nt: TGTGCCAGCAGCCAGGTACAGGGGAGATCCGAGCAGTACTTC
cdr3_aa: CASSQVQGRSEQYF

v_call: TRBV7-2
clone_size: -
d_call: TRBD2
j_call: TRBJ2-7
cdr3_nt: TGTGCCAGCAGCTTAGCGGCCGGGACTAGCGGCTACGAGCAGTACTTC
cdr3_aa: CASSLAAGTSGYEQYF

v_call: TRBV25-1
clone_size: -
d_call: -
j_call: TRBJ2-7
cdr3_nt: TGTGCCAGCAAGTCGGGGTACGAGCAGTACTTC
cdr3_aa: CASKSGYEQYF

v_call: TRBV6-5
clone_size: -
d_call: -
j_call: TRBJ1-1
cdr3_nt: TGTGCCAGCAGTTATGCCCTAAGAGGCACTGAAGCTTTCTTT
cdr3_aa: CASSYALRGTEAFF

v_call: TRBV7-2
clone_size: -
d_call: TRBD1
j_call: TRBJ1-3
cdr3_nt: TGTGCCAGCAGCTTGGGACAGGTTTACTCTGGAAACACCATATATTTT
cdr3_aa: CASSLGQVYSGNTIYF

v_call: TRBV19
clone_size: -
d_call: -
j_call: TRBJ1-2
cdr3_nt: TGTGCCAGTATAGGGAGACCTCGGACAGTTAACTATGGCTACACCTTC
cdr3_aa: CASIGRPRTVNYGYTF

v_call: TRBV5-1
clone_size: -
d_call: TRBD1
j_call: TRBJ2-7
cdr3_nt: TGCGCCAGCAGCTTCATGACAGGGTCTGGCGAGCAGTACTTC
cdr3_aa: CASSFMTGSGEQYF

v_call: TRBV5-1
clone_size: -
d_call: TRBD1
j_call: TRBJ1-2
cdr3_nt: TGCGCCAGCAGCTTCGAGGGGGCGCTCTATGGCTACACCTTC
cdr3_aa: CASSFEGALYGYTF

v_call: TRBV18
clone_size: -
d_call: TRBD1
j_call: TRBJ2-1
cdr3_nt: TGTGCCAGCTCACCCATACTGGGACAGGGTGGCAATGAGCAGTTCTTC
cdr3_aa: CASSPILGQGGNEQFF

v_call: TRBV28
clone_size: -
d_call: TRBD2
j_call: TRBJ2-5
cdr3_nt: TGTGCCAGCAGAGCGGGGGGCGAAGAGACCCAGTACTTC
cdr3_aa: CASRAGGEETQYF

v_call: TRBV3-1/TRBV3-2
clone_size: -
d_call: TRBD1
j_call: TRBJ1-4
cdr3_nt: TGTGCCAGCAGCACCCGGACAGGGAGTGATGAAAAACTGTTTTTT
cdr3_aa: CASSTRTGSDEKLFF

v_call: TRBV9
clone_size: -
d_call: -
j_call: TRBJ1-1
cdr3_nt: TGTGCCAGCAGCGTACCGGGGGGCGTGAACACTGAAGCTTTCTTT
cdr3_aa: CASSVPGGVNTEAFF

v_call: TRBV5-8
clone_size: -
d_call: -
j_call: TRBJ1-1
cdr3_nt: TGTGCCAGCAGCTTGGGTAGTTATGGAGGGAGGGTAGTAACTGAAGCTTTCTTT
cdr3_aa: CASSLGSYGGRVVTEAFF

v_call: TRBV29-1
clone_size: -
d_call: -
j_call: TRBJ2-2
cdr3_nt: TGCAGCGTTGTCTCGGCGGGGGCCCTACCTACGAACACCGGGGAGCTGTTTTTT
cdr3_aa: CSVVSAGALPTNTGELFF

v_call: TRBV2
clone_size: -
d_call: -
j_call: TRBJ2-2
cdr3_nt: TGTGCCAGTGTCACAGGGATAGGCGGGGAGCTGTTTTTT
cdr3_aa: CASVTGIGGELFF

v_call: TRBV2
clone_size: -
d_call: TRBD2
j_call: TRBJ2-7
cdr3_nt: TGTGCCAGCAGTGAACGACTAGCGGGGAACAGCGAGCAGTACTTC
cdr3_aa: CASSERLAGNSEQYF

v_call: TRBV6-6
clone_size: -
d_call: TRBD2
j_call: TRBJ2-7
cdr3_nt: TGTGCCAGCAGTTACCTAGCGGGAGGGATTTGGGTCGAGCAGTACTTC
cdr3_aa: CASSYLAGGIWVEQYF

v_call: TRBV28
clone_size: once
d_call: -
j_call: TRBJ1-3
cdr3_nt: TGTGCCAGCAGTTTACGGGGGGGCAACACCATATATTTT
cdr3_aa: CASSLRGGNTIYF

v_call: TRBV6-5
clone_size: -
d_call: TRBD2
j_call: TRBJ2-3
cdr3_nt: TGTGCCAGCAGTTATTCTGCGGGAGTGCAAGATACGCAGTATTTT
cdr3_aa: CASSYSAGVQDTQYF

v_call: TRBV27
clone_size: -
d_call: TRBD2
j_call: TRBJ2-3
cdr3_nt: TGTGCCAGCAGTTCGAAGCGGGATCGCACAGATACGCAGTATTTT
cdr3_aa: CASSSKRDRTDTQYF

v_call: TRBV18
clone_size: -
d_call: -
j_call: TRBJ2-5
cdr3_nt: TGTGCCAGCTCACCTACGACAGCGAGAGAGACCCAGTACTTC
cdr3_aa: CASSPTTARETQYF

v_call: TRBV12-3/TRBV12-4
clone_size: -
d_call: -
j_call: TRBJ1-1
cdr3_nt: TGTGCCAGCAGAGGGGGGAACACTGAAGCTTTCTTT
cdr3_aa: CASRGGNTEAFF

v_call: TRBV3-1/TRBV3-2
clone_size: once
d_call: TRBD1
j_call: TRBJ2-1
cdr3_nt: TGTGCCAGCAGCCATACAGGGGGCATCACCAATGAGCAGTTCTTC
cdr3_aa: CASSHTGGITNEQFF

v_call: TRBV5-4
clone_size: once
d_call: TRBD2
j_call: TRBJ2-5
cdr3_nt: TGTGCCAGCAGCCAGGGACTAGCGGGACAAGAGACCCAGTACTTC
cdr3_aa: CASSQGLAGQETQYF

v_call: TRBV18
clone_size: once
d_call: TRBD1
j_call: TRBJ1-1
cdr3_nt: TGTGCCAGCTCACCACCAGGGACAGGGAACACTGAAGCTTTCTTT
cdr3_aa: CASSPPGTGNTEAFF

v_call: TRBV28
clone_size: -
d_call: -
j_call: TRBJ1-6
cdr3_nt: TGTGCCAGCAACAGGGTGGATAATTCACCCCTCCACTTT
cdr3_aa: CASNRVDNSPLHF

v_call: TRBV13
clone_size: -
d_call: TRBD2
j_call: TRBJ2-3
cdr3_nt: TGTGCCAGCAGCTTATGGCTAGCGGGGGCCAGAGATACGCAGTATTTT
cdr3_aa: CASSLWLAGARDTQYF

v_call: TRBV7-6
clone_size: -
d_call: TRBD1
j_call: TRBJ1-1
cdr3_nt: TGTGCCAGCAGCACCGGGACAGGCCGTATGAACACTGAAGCTTTCTTT
cdr3_aa: CASSTGTGRMNTEAFF

v_call: TRBV5-1
clone_size: -
d_call: -
j_call: TRBJ2-7
cdr3_nt: TGCGCCAGCAGCTTGTATGCAGGCACCGCCAACTCCTACGAGCAGTACTTC
cdr3_aa: CASSLYAGTANSYEQYF

v_call: TRBV29-1
clone_size: once
d_call: TRBD2
j_call: TRBJ2-1
cdr3_nt: TGCAGCGTTGGACTAGCGGGAGGGCTTACCTACAATGAGCAGTTCTTC
cdr3_aa: CSVGLAGGLTYNEQFF

v_call: TRBV14
clone_size: -
d_call: TRBD2
j_call: TRBJ2-1
cdr3_nt: TGTGCCAGCAGCCAAGGGGGACTAGAGAATGAGCAGTTCTTC
cdr3_aa: CASSQGGLENEQFF

v_call: TRBV7-2
clone_size: -
d_call: -
j_call: TRBJ2-5
cdr3_nt: TGTGCCAGCAGCATGGACAGCCGACGGGAGACCCAGTACTTC
cdr3_aa: CASSMDSRRETQYF

v_call: TRBV5-1
clone_size: -
d_call: -
j_call: TRBJ2-5
cdr3_nt: TGCGCCAGCAGCTTGGGAGTAGCGGAGACCCAGTACTTC
cdr3_aa: CASSLGVAETQYF

v_call: TRBV5-4
clone_size: many
d_call: TRBD1
j_call: TRBJ1-2
cdr3_nt: TGTGCCAGCAGACCCGGACAGGGGATTCATGGCTACACCTTC
cdr3_aa: CASRPGQGIHGYTF

v_call: TRBV6-5
clone_size: -
d_call: -
j_call: TRBJ1-5
cdr3_nt: TGTGCCAGCAGTTACACGGGCCAGGGGCAGCCCCAGCATTTT
cdr3_aa: CASSYTGQGQPQHF

v_call: TRBV28
clone_size: -
d_call: -
j_call: TRBJ1-1
cdr3_nt: TGTGCCAGCAGTTCCGTTTTGTCCCGGGCTTTCTTT
cdr3_aa: CASSSVLSRAFF

v_call: TRBV5-1
clone_size: -
d_call: TRBD2
j_call: TRBJ2-1
cdr3_nt: TGCGCCAGCAGCTTGACTAGCGTATCCTACAATGAGCAGTTCTTC
cdr3_aa: CASSLTSVSYNEQFF